Listed below are T cell receptor beta chains from one sample, sequenced in a study of regulatory T cells in long-lasting Graves disease. TCRdb redid the calling of the multiplex PCR reads with MiXCR, one entry per CDR3 protein. The sample contains approximately 350,000 distinct CDR3 sequences, about an eighth of which appear only once. These records were also assigned to another study, of T cells in Graves' hyperthyroidism and ophthalmopathy.

Sequencing used peripheral blood mononuclear cells (PBMCs), obtained at new diagnosis, from a patient treated with antithyroid drugs. The receptors here all came from a woman under 30 with Graves disease. CDR3s include the opening cysteine and the closing phenylalanine or tryptophan. D genes are given only for firm matches. Clone size is given for some rows only: seen once, a few or many times, or a class if the clone is expanded.

v_gene	j_gene	d_gene	abundance	CDR3aa	CDR3nt
TRBV7-9	TRBJ2-5	TRBD1	many	CASSETRGRLETQYF	TGTGCCAGCAGCGAAACGAGGGGGCGATTGGAGACCCAGTACTTC
TRBV29-1	TRBJ1-4	-	many	CSVGARGEKLFF	TGCAGCGTTGGGGCGAGGGGTGAAAAACTGTTTTTT
TRBV4-3	TRBJ1-4	TRBD1	few	CASSQILTGVRKLFF	TGCGCCAGCAGCCAAATACTGACAGGGGTACGAAAACTGTTTTTT
TRBV7-2	TRBJ2-3	-	many	CASSLVGLGPNTDTQYF	TGTGCCAGCAGCTTAGTCGGGCTTGGGCCTAACACAGATACGCAGTATTTT
TRBV10-3	TRBJ2-1	-	-	CATRRGGNEQFF	TGTGCCACCCGACGGGGAGGTAATGAGCAGTTCTTC
TRBV10-1	TRBJ1-4	-	many	CASSDPGTNEKLFF	TGCGCCAGCAGTGACCCGGGGACTAATGAAAAACTGTTTTTT
TRBV5-4	TRBJ2-1	-	once	CASSLAGGDQFF	TGTGCCAGCAGCTTGGCCGGGGGTGATCAGTTCTTC
TRBV11-2	TRBJ1-6	TRBD1	-	CASSPRTGPGSPLHF	TGTGCCAGCAGCCCGCGGACAGGGCCTGGGTCACCCCTCCACTTT
TRBV7-8	TRBJ1-1	-	many	CASSPGASSEAFF	TGTGCCAGCAGCCCCGGGGCGAGTTCTGAAGCTTTCTTT
TRBV4-3	TRBJ1-2	-	-	CASSQDEDAADGYTF	TGCGCCAGCAGCCAAGACGAGGACGCCGCGGATGGCTACACCTTC
TRBV12-3/TRBV12-4	TRBJ1-1	-	-	CASSFGAYLPAFF	TGTGCCAGCAGTTTTGGTGCCTATTTACCAGCTTTCTTT
TRBV12-3/TRBV12-4	TRBJ2-7	-	many	CASSFRLRERVNEQYF	TGTGCCAGCAGTTTCCGGCTCCGGGAGCGGGTAAACGAGCAGTACTTC
TRBV5-4	TRBJ2-2	TRBD2	-	CASSREGAGELFF	TGTGCCAGCAGTCGGGAGGGGGCCGGGGAGCTGTTTTTT
TRBV20-1	TRBJ1-3	-	many	CSAPWTAGNTIYF	TGCAGTGCCCCCTGGACAGCTGGAAACACCATATATTTT
TRBV7-3	TRBJ2-2	-	many	CASSLLSLATGELFF	TGTGCCAGCAGCTTACTGTCGCTGGCCACCGGGGAGCTGTTTTTT
TRBV15	TRBJ1-2	-	many	CATSRGKGVANYGYTF	TGTGCCACCAGCAGAGGAAAGGGGGTTGCTAACTATGGCTACACCTTC
TRBV5-1	TRBJ2-1	-	many	CASSFRSSAEYNEQFF	TGCGCCAGCAGCTTCCGCTCTAGCGCGGAATACAATGAGCAGTTCTTC
TRBV2	TRBJ2-5	TRBD2	-	CASSGTSGRAGETQYF	TGTGCCAGCAGTGGGACTAGCGGGAGGGCCGGAGAGACCCAGTACTTC
TRBV10-3	TRBJ2-3	TRBD2	many	CAITGTSGTSPSTDTQYF	TGTGCCATCACCGGGACTAGCGGGACAAGTCCTAGCACAGATACGCAGTATTTT
TRBV6-2/TRBV6-3	TRBJ2-1	-	-	CASTQGYNEQFF	TGTGCCAGCACACAGGGTTACAATGAGCAGTTCTTC
TRBV20-1	TRBJ2-1	-	few	CSARDTSSPSYNEQFF	TGCAGTGCTAGAGATACATCTAGCCCCTCCTACAATGAGCAGTTCTTC
TRBV19	TRBJ2-1	-	few	CASSKGVMNEQFF	TGTGCCAGTTCGAAGGGAGTCATGAATGAGCAGTTCTTC
TRBV10-3	TRBJ1-5	-	many	CAISVRGGNQPQHF	TGTGCCATCAGTGTAAGGGGGGGCAATCAGCCCCAGCATTTT
TRBV29-1	TRBJ2-1	-	many	CSGAEGLGEQFF	TGCAGCGGTGCGGAGGGATTAGGTGAGCAGTTCTTC
TRBV12-3/TRBV12-4	TRBJ1-1	-	many	CASSLRGMNTEAFF	TGTGCCAGCAGTTTAAGGGGGATGAACACTGAAGCTTTCTTT
TRBV5-4	TRBJ1-1	-	many	CASSPTGDNTEAFF	TGTGCCAGCAGCCCCACGGGAGACAACACTGAAGCTTTCTTT
TRBV2	TRBJ2-7	-	many	CASSVVVAPRESSYEQYF	TGTGCCAGCAGTGTCGTAGTGGCGCCGAGAGAAAGCTCCTACGAGCAGTACTTC
TRBV7-3	TRBJ1-1	-	-	CASSLIGGPTNTEAFF	TGTGCCAGCAGCTTAATCGGAGGACCCACGAACACTGAAGCTTTCTTT
TRBV28	TRBJ2-7	-	many	CASSLGEVYEQYF	TGTGCCAGCAGTTTGGGAGAGGTTTACGAGCAGTACTTC
TRBV5-6	TRBJ2-7	TRBD2	many	CASSFEREVPYEQYF	TGTGCCAGCAGCTTTGAGCGGGAGGTCCCCTACGAGCAGTACTTC
TRBV4-1	TRBJ2-5	TRBD2	many	CASSFTSSGGIQETQYF	TGCGCCAGCAGCTTCACGAGCAGCGGGGGGATCCAAGAGACCCAGTACTTC
TRBV7-9	TRBJ1-1	-	many	CASSLQGVRNTEAFF	TGTGCCAGCAGCTTACAGGGCGTTAGAAACACTGAAGCTTTCTTT